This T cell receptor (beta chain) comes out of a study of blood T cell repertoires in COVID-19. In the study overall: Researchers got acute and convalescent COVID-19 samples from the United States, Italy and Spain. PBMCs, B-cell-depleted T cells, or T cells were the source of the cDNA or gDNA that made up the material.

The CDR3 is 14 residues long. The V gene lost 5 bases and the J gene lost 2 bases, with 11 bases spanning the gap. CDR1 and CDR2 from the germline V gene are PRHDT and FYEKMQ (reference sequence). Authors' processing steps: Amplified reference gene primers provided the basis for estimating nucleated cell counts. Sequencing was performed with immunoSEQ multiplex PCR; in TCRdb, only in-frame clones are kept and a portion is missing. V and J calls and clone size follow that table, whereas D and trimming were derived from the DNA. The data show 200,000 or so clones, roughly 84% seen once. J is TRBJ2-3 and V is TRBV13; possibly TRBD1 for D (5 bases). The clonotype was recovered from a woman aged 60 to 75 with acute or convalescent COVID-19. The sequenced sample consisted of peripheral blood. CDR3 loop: CASSTRDITDTQYF. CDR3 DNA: TGTGCCAGCAGCACCAGGGATATCACAGATACGCAGTATTTT. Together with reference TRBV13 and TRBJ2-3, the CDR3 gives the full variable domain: AAGVIQSPRHLIKEKRETATLKCYPIPRHDTVYWYQQGPGQDPQFLISFYEKMQSDKGSIPDRFSAQQFSDYHSELNMSSLELGDSALYFCASSTRDITDTQYFGPGTRLTVL.